This T cell receptor (beta chain) was found in a study of human T cells and chemical hapten exposure (dated by TCRdb to the early 2020s). Turning to the overall study: For sensitization, 2% DPC in acetone was applied to a 2 cm by 2 cm area of upper inner arm skin. The mostly female patient cohort included alopecia areata with under or over 50% scalp involvement, alopecia totalis and alopecia universalis. The study tracked peripheral blood TCR repertoire changes in vivo during primary and secondary sensitization to the hapten diphenylcyclopropenone (DPC) in alopecia patients. Patch tests used Finn chambers with 0.01% DPC on the upper back, scored after 6 days by International Contact Dermatitis Research Group standards. Nearly 30 alopecia patients gave blood for TCR sequencing at one to four time points (pre-sensitization, 2, 6 and 24 weeks). Libraries were pooled for sequencing, and variation in per-sample TCR yields was attributed mainly to small differences in library volumes within the pool. Blood samples were taken from patients before sensitization (week 0) and at 2, 6 and about 24 weeks after DPC sensitization. Throughout the study period of about 25 weeks, patients also received therapeutic DPC doses to the scalp every week. Results the study describes overall, beyond this receptor: Alopecia, a presumed autoimmune disease, was present in all patients, so the immune response of the patients might differ from that of healthy individuals. Significantly more large CDR3 similarity clusters were formed by expanded TCRs than by pre-sensitization or healthy control sets, consistent with antigen-driven responses. A positive correlation was found between the number of PT1 expanded TCRs and patch test score, with significance reached at thresholds 8, 16 and 32 but not 4. The number of TCRs above 1 in 1000 frequency did not change with DPC sensitization; there was no evidence of global repertoire structure alterations. After repeated subsampling, the strength of the expansion versus patch-test correlation and the threshold at which it became significant changed.

The method behind the library was RACE. Reads for this sample came from a NextSeq 500. During library preparation, unique molecular identifiers were attached to individual cDNA molecules so that TCRs could be counted in a quantitative, reproducible way. From each blood RNA sample, both TCR alpha and TCR beta chains were sequenced. Per the authors' processing: Samples had a median of about 96,000 TCRs, with a range from roughly 23,224 to 700,000. V, J and CDR3 annotation of the TCR reads was carried out using the Decombinator software suite. To make PS versus PT1 abundance plots, every sample was subsampled to the same number of TCRs (28,000). Expanded TCRs were defined as absent before sensitization and observed at least eight times at the 2-week time point. The raw public reads went through TCRdb reprocessing: fastp at Q25, MiXCR clone calling, in-frame beta chains kept. CDR3 protein sequences are deduplicated, and each keeps its most common genes and DNA. These V and J calls derive from TCRdb rather than the authors' analysis. This sample is represented by approximately 400,000 distinct CDR3 sequences; around 5.5% of them were singletons. The ten largest clonotypes hold approximately 2.8% of the sample.

The germline V end is reduced by 7 bases and the J end by 9 bases; junction bases left unmatched: 9. For CDR1 and CDR2, the germline V gene lists MNHEY and SVGAGI. The CDR3 numbers 14 residues from cysteine through phenylalanine. Kept here is only the CDR3 DNA, which spans 42 bases and is read in frame from base 1. On this clonotype: Its antigen remains undetermined. No clone much larger than this one lies a single base away; base qualities are absent.

The time point label of this sample denotes: pre-sensitization, week 0. This specimen's treatment or condition label, per the study, means: therapeutic diphenylcyclopropenone sensitization with weekly scalp DPC. At every patch-test visit, the blood draw took place before the patch test was put on. Patients were eligible if aged 18 to 70, diagnosed with alopecia and judged suitable for DPC therapy, and pregnant patients were excluded. Total RNA was isolated from unfractionated whole blood collected in Tempus Blood RNA tubes. The sequence was collected from a woman aged 45-65 years with alopecia areata. Some clones in this sample may be carry-over from other donors' samples. Recombination linked TRBV6-5 to TRBJ2-1, and 10 bases in between align with TRBD2. The input for sequencing was whole blood, taken in connection with sensitization to the hapten diphenylcyclopropenone (DPC). In nucleotides, the sequence is TGTGCCAGCACAGGGGCTAGCGGGAGCGCTGAGCAGTTCTTC. Its protein product is CASTGASGSAEQFF.